This TCR beta chain was found in a study of blood T cell repertoires in COVID-19. Study summary: The samples span acute and convalescent COVID-19 from the United States, Italy and Spain. The analysed material was cDNA or gDNA that came from T cells, B-cell-depleted T cells, or PBMCs.

Original methodology: Amplification of reference gene primers provided the estimated nucleated cell counts. Measured with immunoSEQ multiplex PCR; TCRdb has only the in-frame clones, and not every one. V, J and clone size reflect that table, while D and trimming were determined from the DNA. The table shows around 220,000 clones, with around 82% occurring only once. Germline CDR1 is PRHDT and CDR2 is FYEKMQ (reference sequence). The CDR3 is made up of 13 amino acids. V lost 5 bases and J lost 5, with 12 bases in between. The sample holds a few counts of this clone. This clonotype originated in a woman aged 80 or over with active or convalescent COVID-19. Sequenced: peripheral blood. V usage is TRBV13 and J usage is TRBJ1-1; D uncertain. Written as DNA, the CDR3 is TGTGCCAGCAGCCGAAACCGGGGAACTGAAGCTTTCTTT. Its protein is CASSRNRGTEAFF.